A single sample is the source of the 10 T cell receptor beta chains below, sequenced in a study of cytomegalovirus exposure and HLA in healthy donors. The PCR employed 60 Vbeta primers together with 13 Jbeta primers. The table came from immunoSEQ multiplex PCR; TCRdb's copy has only in-frame clones and leaves some out. The sample holds about 200,000 clones; about 76% are singletons and the top ten take around 1.6%. The sequenced material came from PBMCs. These receptors originate from a woman aged 45-60 years in good health and CMV-seronegative.

The J gene is TRBJ2-2, the V gene TRBV29-1; maybe TRBD1 (6 bases). CDR3 length: 14 amino acids. The V gene's germline CDR1 is SQVTM and CDR2 ANQGSEA. Trimming shortened V by 7 bases and J by 1 base, and 13 bases separated the two germline ends. The chain's CDR3 is CSAARQENTGELFF. In nucleotides, the CDR3 is TGCAGCGCCGCTAGACAGGAGAACACCGGGGAGCTGTTTTTT.

The DNA for the CDR3 is TGTGCCAGTAGCAACAGGGGTACTAATGAAAAACTGTTTTTT. Amino acid sequence: CASSNRGTNEKLFF. The chain recombines TRBV19 with TRBJ1-4; TRBD1 matches at 7 bases. This CDR3 region has 14 residues. After removal of 6 bases from V and 2 bases from J, the junction contained 3 bases not matched to a gene. Germline V gene data show CDR1 as LNHDA and CDR2 as SQIVND (reference sequence).

V is TRBV19 and J is TRBJ2-3, with 7 bases that match TRBD2. Germline V CDR1 and CDR2: LNHDA, SQIVND (reference sequence). J gave up 0 bases and V 7 bases, and 7 bases lay outside the gene matches. The CDR3 has 15 amino acids. The CDR3 DNA reads TGTGCCAGTACCCCTCTAGCGGCTAGCACAGATACGCAGTATTTT. It translates to CASTPLAASTDTQYF. Together with reference TRBV19 and TRBJ2-3, the CDR3 gives the full variable domain: DGGITQSPKYLFRKEGQNVTLSCEQNLNHDAMYWYRQDPGQGLRLIYYSQIVNDFQKGDIAEGYSVSREKKESFPLTVTSAQKNPTAFYLCASTPLAASTDTQYFGPGTRLTVL.

The chain joins TRBV18 to TRBJ1-2; D remains unclear. This CDR3 has 14 amino acids. In germline, CDR1 is KGHSH, CDR2 LQKENI. Trimming took off 1 base at V and 3 bases at J, with 9 bases between the two ends. CDR3 nucleotide sequence: TGTGCCAGCTCACCACAGCGAGCCGACTATGGCTACACCTTC. Protein sequence: CASSPQRADYGYTF.

This clone was observed a handful of times. This chain links TRBV15 with TRBJ2-7, with TRBD2 as a possible D gene (6 bases). Germline V gives CDR1 LNHNV, CDR2 YYDKDF (reference sequence). This CDR3 is 15 amino acids long. Trimming stripped 3 bases from V and 1 base from J, with 13 bases between. This chain's CDR3 is CATSSPDGGSYEQYF. The CDR3 DNA is TGTGCCACCAGCAGCCCCGACGGGGGTTCCTACGAGCAGTACTTC.

The CDR3 sequence is CASSLGPGAGYTF. The CDR3, as DNA: TGCGCCAGCAGCTTGGGGCCAGGGGCTGGCTACACCTTC. The gene calls are TRBV5-1 and TRBJ1-2; possibly TRBD1 for D (6 bases). This CDR3 comprises 13 residues. Germline V CDR1 and CDR2: SGHRS, YFSETQ. V was pared by 0 bases and J by 7 bases, with 10 bases between.

V and J are TRBV7-3 and TRBJ2-5; the match to TRBD2 covers 8 bases. From germline, CDR1 is SGHTA and CDR2 FQGTGA. With 5 bases clipped from V and 7 bases from J, the junction kept 6 bases outside the gene matches. This CDR3 is 13 amino acids long. The CDR3 reads CASSPGLGTTQYF. The CDR3 nucleotides read TGTGCCAGCAGCCCGGGACTAGGGACGACCCAGTACTTC.

This chain links TRBV28 with TRBJ1-2; no definite D call. The CDR3 is 13 residues long. The germline V and J ends were trimmed by 2 bases and 5 bases, with 9 bases remaining between them. Germline CDR1 reads MDHEN; CDR2 reads SYDVKM. CDR3 coding DNA: TGTGCCAGCAGTTTACTTGGCGGGTATGGCTACACCTTC. It translates to CASSLLGGYGYTF.

The gene calls are TRBV6-1 and TRBJ2-1, with TRBD2 as a possible D gene (5 bases). The CDR3 consists of 14 residues. V dropped 10 bases and J dropped 4 bases, with 17 bases sitting between them. The V gene's germline CDR1 is MNHNS and CDR2 SASEGT. CDR3 nucleotide sequence: TGTGCCACCAATGCTAGAGGGTCTTACAATGAGCAGTTCTTC. This encodes CATNARGSYNEQFF.

The CDR3 DNA reads TGCGCCAGCAGCTTGGGGCAGGGAGGGAACACCTTC. Its protein is CASSLGQGGNTF. The chain is built from TRBV5-1 and TRBJ1-2; maybe TRBD1 (5 bases). Germline V gene sequence: CDR1 SGHRS, CDR2 YFSETQ. This CDR3 spans 12 amino acids. The germline V and J ends were trimmed by 0 bases and 12 bases, with 12 bases remaining between them. Drawing the rest from reference TRBV5-1 and TRBJ1-2, the complete variable domain is KAGVTQTPRYLIKTRGQQVTLSCSPISGHRSVSWYQQTPGQGLQFLFEYFSETQRNKGNFPGRFSGRQFSNSRSEMNVSTLELGDSALYLCASSLGQGGNTFGSGTRLTVV.